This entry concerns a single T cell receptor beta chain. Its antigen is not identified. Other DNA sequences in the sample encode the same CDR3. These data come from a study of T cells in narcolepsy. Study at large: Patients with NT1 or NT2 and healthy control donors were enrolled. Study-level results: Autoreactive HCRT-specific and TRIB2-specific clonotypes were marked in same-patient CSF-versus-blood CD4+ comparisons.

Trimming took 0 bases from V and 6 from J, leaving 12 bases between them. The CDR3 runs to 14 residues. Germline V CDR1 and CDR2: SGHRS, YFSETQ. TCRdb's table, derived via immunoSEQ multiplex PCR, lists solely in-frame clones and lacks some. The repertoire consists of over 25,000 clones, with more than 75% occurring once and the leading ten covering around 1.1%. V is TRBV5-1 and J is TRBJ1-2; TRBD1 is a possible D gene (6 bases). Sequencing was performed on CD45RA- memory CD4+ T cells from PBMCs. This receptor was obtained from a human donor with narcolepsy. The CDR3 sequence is CASSLAGGRDGYTF. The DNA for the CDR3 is TGCGCCAGCAGCTTGGCCGGGGGCAGGGATGGCTACACCTTC. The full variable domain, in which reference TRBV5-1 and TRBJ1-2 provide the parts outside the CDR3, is KAGVTQTPRYLIKTRGQQVTLSCSPISGHRSVSWYQQTPGQGLQFLFEYFSETQRNKGNFPGRFSGRQFSNSRSEMNVSTLELGDSALYLCASSLAGGRDGYTFGSGTRLTVV.